One sample yielded the 31 T cell receptor delta chains listed below, sequenced in a study of γδ T cells in repeated Plasmodium falciparum infection. TCRdb applied CATT to the multiplex PCR reads for clone calling. The table includes some 100,000 delta-chain clones, more than 1.4% detected once. Gammadelta T cells were flow-sorted from PBMC into Vgamma9/Vdelta2+ and Vdelta2-negative populations for bulk analysis. Sample: gamma-delta T cells from blood. The source of these receptors is a pool of human donors (malaria-infected and uninfected, not separated).

As regards this clone: The amino acid sequence in TCRdb belongs to a much larger clone and departs from this DNA's translation at residue 5, likely a sequencing read error; the sequence shown is translated from the DNA. This chain links TRDV2 with TRDJ1; tentatively, D is TRDD3 (5 bases). The J gene was not available in TCRdb and was assigned here by matching the DNA to germline segments. Germline V gene data show CDR1 as GEAIGNYY and CDR2 as EKD. V lost 3 bases to trimming and J lost 0 bases, with 13 bases between them. The CDR3 totals 15 residues. In nucleotides, the CDR3 is TGTGCCTGTGACCATTGGGGCCTTTACACCGATAAACTCATCTTT. Translating it yields CACDHWGLYTDKLIF.

This clone has only a few counts. A far larger clone is just one base off, so this is likely a read error. At the DNA level, this CDR3 is encoded by other sequences in the same sample as well. CDR3 amino acids: CACDTVGDTPPDTDKLIF. For the CDR3, the DNA is TGTGCCTGCGACACGGTGGGGGATACGCCCCCTGACACCGATAAACTCATCTTT. V is TRDV2 and J is TRDJ1; 11 bases match TRDD3. The CDR3 has 18 residues. Germline values: CDR1 GEAIGNYY, CDR2 EKD.

This clone was counted a few times. Translating this DNA gives a protein that differs at residue 6 from the TCRdb one, which belongs to a much larger clone; a read error is likely, and the protein shown is this translation. The chain employs TRDV2 and TRDJ1; TRDD3 might be the D (5 bases). Because TCRdb records no J gene, it was assigned here through a match of the DNA to germline. Trimming took 3 bases from V and 10 from J, leaving 29 bases between them. This CDR3 has 17 amino acids. CDR1 is GEAIGNYY and CDR2 is EKD in the germline V gene. CDR3 sequence reads: CACDLPGAPSLPGVLIF. The CDR3 bases are TGTGCCTGTGACCTACCGGGGGCTCCCTCCTTACCGGGAGTACTCATCTTT.

This clone is termed medium-sized. This specimen includes other DNA sequences encoding the same CDR3. This rearrangement joins TRDV2 to TRDJ1, with D perhaps TRDD3 (5 bases). Germline CDR1 is GEAIGNYY and CDR2 is EKD. This CDR3 is built from 16 residues. V was shortened by 1 base and J by 6 bases, with 20 bases between the two germline ends. The CDR3 DNA is TGTGCCTGTGACACGGGCTTACTGGTCATGGGATATAAACTCATCTTT. It yields the protein CACDTGLLVMGYKLIF.

On this clone: The protein recorded in TCRdb matches a much larger clone and deviates from this DNA's translation at residue 3, suggesting a read error; the protein here is obtained by translating the DNA. V is TRDV1 and J is TRDJ1, with a weak D call TRDD2 (9 bases). As TCRdb names no J gene, one was assigned here on the basis of a DNA match to germline. This CDR3 has 21 amino acids. The V gene's germline CDR1 is TSWWSYY and CDR2 QGS. CDR3 sequence reads: CAPGGTFLLPYWGSYTDKLIF. CDR3 coding DNA: TGTGCTCCTGGGGGCACCTTCCTACTACCGTACTGGGGGTCTTACACCGATAAACTCATCTTT.

With respect to this clone: A far larger clone is one base from this, pointing to a likely read error. Other DNA sequences of this sample code for an identical CDR3. The chain uses TRDV1 and TRDJ4; D remains ambiguous. TCRdb does not report a J gene; here it was assigned by matching the DNA to germline references. V shed 0 bases and J shed 0 bases, with 20 bases lying between them. The CDR3 has 18 amino acids. Germline V CDR1 and CDR2: TSWWSYY, QGS. The CDR3 region has the DNA TGTGCTCTTGGGGAACTGTTCCGAGTAGCACCTCCGGCCAGACCCCTGATCTTT. Its protein is CALGELFRVAPPARPLIF.

In the case of this clone: This probably arose from a read error, given a far larger clone one base away. The same CDR3 arises from other DNA sequences in this sample as well. This chain links TRDV1 with TRDJ1; D unclear. The J gene was not available in TCRdb and was assigned here by matching the DNA to germline segments. There are 16 residues in the CDR3. Germline V lookup: CDR1 TSWWSYY, CDR2 QGS. CDR3: CALGELTRIPTDKLIF. The CDR3 bases are TGTGCTCTTGGAGAACTCACCAGGATCCCGACCGATAAACTCATCTTT.

This clone was seen a few times. One base separates it from a far larger clone, so it is likely a read error. The identical CDR3 is also encoded by other nucleotide sequences in the sample. The V gene is listed as TRDV1; no J gene was called; the table's D call TRDD3 went unverified against the DNA. The germline V gene encodes CDR1 TSWWSYY and CDR2 QGS. This CDR3 has 22 amino acids. CDR3 residues: CALGELAFRPFRRAGGPDKLIF. The CDR3 nucleotides read TGTGCTCTTGGGGAACTAGCGTTTCGCCCCTTCCGTCGCGCTGGGGGCCCCGATAAACTCATCTTC.

This clone was observed many times. CDR3 residues: CALGGLGNPVLGDSYTDKLIF. The CDR3 DNA follows: TGTGCTCTTGGGGGTCTGGGAAACCCGGTACTGGGGGACTCGTACACCGATAAACTCATCTTT. The chain combines TRDV1 with TRDJ1, with 9 positions matching TRDD3. Germline trimming cut 4 bases from V and 0 bases from J; bases unmatched to any gene: 21. CDR1 is TSWWSYY, CDR2 QGS, per germline. This CDR3 has 21 residues.

On this clone itself: A single base is all that separates this from a far larger clone, so a read error is likely. This same CDR3 is encoded by further DNA sequences in the sample. The J gene went uncalled, whereas the V gene is TRDV2; TRDD3 is the table's D call and was not checked against the DNA. The CDR3 extends over 22 amino acids. CDR1 is GEAIGNYY and CDR2 is EKD in the germline V gene. CDR3 amino acids: CACDRNPTRRGYASRYTDKLIF. The CDR3 DNA reads as TGTGCCTGTGACAGGAATCCTACGAGAAGGGGATACGCGAGTAGGTACACCGATAAACTCATCTTC.

Comments on this clone: This likely traces to a read error, being one base from a far larger clone. Other DNA sequences in the sample encode the same CDR3. This rearrangement joins TRDV1 to TRDJ1, with 12 bases identical to TRDD3. Here the J gene came from matching the DNA to germline, since TCRdb omits it. CDR1 and CDR2 from the germline V gene are TSWWSYY and QGS. Trimming took 3 bases from V and 1 from J; bases not matched to a gene: 12. CDR3 size: 19 residues. DNA of the CDR3: TGTGCTCTTGGGGAGCAATGTACTGGGGGATACTGGGGCACCGATAAACTCATCTTT. This codes for CALGEQCTGGYWGTDKLIF.

This clone was recorded a few times. This likely came from a read error, as a far larger clone is one base away. The sample holds other DNA sequences that translate to the same CDR3. The chain links TRDV2 to TRDJ1; 11 nucleotides line up with TRDD3. The CDR3 totals 14 residues. Germline V gives CDR1 GEAIGNYY, CDR2 EKD. The CDR3 DNA is TGTGCCTTTGCCCCTGGGGGATACACCGATAAGCTCATCTTT. Encoded protein: CAFAPGGYTDKLIF.

At least ten counts were recorded for this clone. J is TRDJ1 and V is TRDV3; tentatively, D is TRDD2 (5 bases). This CDR3 has 14 residues. V was pared by 5 bases and J by 3 bases, with 19 bases between. Germline loops: CDR1 TVYSNPD, CDR2 GDNSRS (reference sequence). CDR3 nucleotide sequence: TGTGCCGCTTCCGTACTCCTTTTCCCCGATAAACTCATCTTT. Protein: CAASVLLFPDKLIF.

Note on this clone: This DNA's translation differs at residue 9 from TCRdb's protein, which comes from a much larger clone; a read error is likely, and the protein shown is translated from the DNA. The V call is TRDV1, the J call TRDJ3; perhaps TRDD3 as D (6 bases). Germline CDR1 TSWWSYY, CDR2 QGS. The ends were cut back, 0 bases at V and 2 bases at J, with 41 bases in the middle. The CDR3 is 28 residues long. The DNA of the CDR3 is TGTGCTCTTGGGGAACTAGTGGGATCTCTACAATCGTACTGGGATAGGCCGAAGAGCCCCTGGGACACCCGACAGATGTTTTTC. Encoded protein: CALGELVGSLQSYWDRPKSPWDTRQMFF.

This clone was detected ten times or more. The chain couples TRDV2 to TRDJ1; unclear D gene. V was cut by 0 bases and J by 5 bases, with 15 bases left in between. The CDR3 extends over 15 amino acids. Germline assignment: CDR1 GEAIGNYY and CDR2 EKD. CDR3 nucleotide sequence: TGTGCCTGTGACACCGCAGTACCTAATGCGGATAAACTCATCTTT. Protein sequence: CACDTAVPNADKLIF.

The sample holds many counts of this clone. The protein recorded in TCRdb matches a much larger clone and deviates from this DNA's translation at residue 3, suggesting a read error; the protein here is obtained by translating the DNA. This sequence joins TRDV1 and TRDJ2; 8 bases agree with TRDD3. Germline values: CDR1 TSWWSYY, CDR2 QGS. CDR3 length: 20 residues. The CDR3 here is CAPGELALLGGGWLTAQLFF. The CDR3 nucleotides are TGTGCTCCTGGGGAACTAGCCCTACTAGGTGGGGGATGGTTGACAGCACAACTCTTCTTT.

About this clone itself: The TCRdb record carries a much larger clone's protein, which differs from this DNA's translation at residue 6; a read error is the likely cause, and the protein listed here is the DNA translation. The chain has TRDV1 and TRDJ1, with D perhaps TRDD2 (6 bases). As TCRdb names no J gene, one was assigned here on the basis of a DNA match to germline. The CDR3 covers 20 residues. CDR1 is TSWWSYY, CDR2 QGS, per germline. Trimming took off 5 bases at V and 0 bases at J, with 28 bases between the two ends. The CDR3 spells CALGRPFPSYPGVYTDKLIF. CDR3 bases: TGTGCTCTTGGGAGACCCTTCCCCTCGTACCCGGGGGTGTACACCGATAAACTCATCTTT.

In its sample, this clone was seen a few times. The gene calls are TRDV1 and TRDJ1, with TRDD3 identical over 10 bases. TCRdb lists no J gene, so it was determined here by aligning the DNA to germline. CDR1 and CDR2 from the germline V gene are TSWWSYY and QGS. With 5 bases clipped from V and 1 base from J, the junction kept 16 bases outside the gene matches. The CDR3 has 19 residues. The CDR3 nucleotides read TGTGCTCTTGGGTCCCACGGACTACGGGGGATACGGAGCACCGATAAACTCATCTTT. It encodes CALGSHGLRGIRSTDKLIF.

This clone was seen more than once but under ten times. TCRdb's protein for this DNA is that of a much larger clone and differs from the translation at residue 14, likely a read error; the protein shown is the DNA translation. This chain's CDR3 is CACDTRPSYVLGALYTDKLIF. CDR3 DNA sequence: TGTGCCTGTGACACCCGGCCTTCGTACGTACTGGGGGCCTTGTACACCGATAAACTCATCTTT. This sequence joins TRDV2 and TRDJ1, with 8 bases identical to TRDD3. The V and J ends lost 0 bases and 0 bases, in that order; junction bases with no gene match: 20. The CDR3 has 21 residues. The germline V gene encodes CDR1 GEAIGNYY and CDR2 EKD.

This clone is classed as medium-sized. CDR3 amino acids: CACDTLLLMSGSDKLIF. The CDR3 region has the DNA TGTGCCTGTGACACCCTCTTGTTGATGTCGGGATCCGATAAACTCATCTTT. J is TRDJ1 and V is TRDV2; D may be TRDD3 (5 bases). Germline V gives CDR1 GEAIGNYY, CDR2 EKD. The CDR3 totals 17 residues. V gave up 0 bases and J gave up 3 bases, with 19 bases separating them.

This clone was seen repeatedly, ten times or more. This chain joins TRDV1 and TRDJ1, with 11 positions matching TRDD3. V lost 1 base to trimming and J lost 3 bases; unmatched junction nucleotides: 19. In germline, CDR1 is TSWWSYY, CDR2 QGS. The CDR3 has 21 amino acids. CDR3 protein: CALGEQRVSRWGIRGSDKLIF. DNA for the CDR3: TGTGCTCTTGGGGAACAGCGGGTCTCTCGATGGGGGATACGGGGGTCCGATAAACTCATCTTT.

This clone was counted only a few times. TCRdb attributes to this sequence the protein of a much larger clone, which differs from the DNA translation at residue 8; a read error is likely, and the protein displayed is translated from the DNA. This chain joins TRDV2 and TRDJ2; a weak D match, TRDD2 (5 bases). Matching the DNA to germline supplied the J gene, which TCRdb does not give. In germline, CDR1 is GEAIGNYY, CDR2 EKD. CDR3 size: 14 residues. Trimming removed 0 bases from V and 4 bases from J, with 8 bases in between. CDR3 loop: CACDTFSSTAQLFF. The CDR3 coding sequence is TGTGCCTGTGACACCTTTTCCTCGACAGCACAACTCTTCTTT.

Only a few counts were recorded for this clone. TCRdb shows a much larger clone's protein in place of this DNA's translation, and the two differ at residue 3, likely through a read error; the protein shown is translated from the DNA. The chain combines TRDV2 with TRDJ1, with 12 bases that match TRDD3. No J gene is reported in TCRdb; it was inferred here by comparing the DNA with germline. The germline CDR1 and CDR2 sequences are GEAIGNYY and EKD. This CDR3 region has 20 residues. The CDR3 DNA reads as TGTGCCCGTGACGGGGGCGCCACTCGTACTGGGGGATACAAAGTTGATAAACTCATCTTT. Residues: CARDGGATRTGGYKVDKLIF.

This clone was detected ten times or more. For the CDR3, the DNA is TGTGCTCTTGGGGAACTTCCCGTCCTACGGGCTGGGGGTCCGGTATACACCGATAAACTCATCTTT. Amino acid sequence: CALGELPVLRAGGPVYTDKLIF. The chain is built from TRDV1 and TRDJ1; D possibly corresponds to TRDD3 (7 bases). Germline V CDR1 and CDR2: TSWWSYY, QGS. Trimming cost V 0 bases and J 0 bases, with 29 bases left between them. This CDR3 has 22 amino acids.

This clone was counted a few times. This chain uses TRAV36/DV7 with TRDJ1; D not certain. CDR1 is VTNFRS and CDR2 is LTSSGIE in the germline V gene (reference sequence). CDR3 length: 11 amino acids. The CDR3 sequence is CAPVYTDKLIF. CDR3 sequence (DNA): TGTGCCCCGGTATACACCGATAAACTCATCTTT.

A note on this clone: This sequence is one base from a far larger clone and is likely a read error. Other DNA sequences in this sample translate to the same CDR3. This chain links TRDV1 with TRDJ1; D assignment may be TRDD2 or TRDD3 (5 bases each). The J gene, not given by TCRdb, was assigned here from a germline match of the nucleotide sequence. The CDR3 length is 22 residues. V gave up 6 bases and J gave up 0 bases, with 35 bases separating them. Germline CDR1 TSWWSYY, CDR2 QGS. The CDR3 sequence: CALGPRVPTMGTRPKYTDKLIF. CDR3 bases: TGTGCTCTTGGACCTCGCGTCCCTACCATGGGGACAAGACCCAAGTACACCGATAAACTCATCTTT.

In its sample, this clone was seen a few times. TCRdb lists the protein of a much larger clone for this DNA, which differs at residue 3, so this is likely a read error; the protein given here is translated from the DNA itself. The J gene is TRDJ1, the V gene TRDV2, with a weak D call TRDD3 (5 bases). TCRdb carries no J gene annotation; the J gene was assigned here by matching the DNA with germline. This CDR3 has 16 amino acids. CDR1 and CDR2 from the germline V gene are GEAIGNYY and EKD. V gave up 9 bases and J gave up 3 bases, with 25 bases separating them. CDR3 sequence reads: CARAGVARGSPDKLIF. The CDR3 DNA follows: TGTGCCCGTGCGGGGGTTGCGCGGGGAAGCCCCGATAAACTCATCTTT.

A word on this clone: This likely traces to a read error, being one base from a far larger clone. This CDR3 is also generated by other DNA sequences in the sample. V is TRDV1 and J is TRDJ1, with D maybe TRDD3 (5 bases). Germline V gene data show CDR1 as TSWWSYY and CDR2 as QGS. The CDR3 loop spans 15 amino acids. The CDR3 nucleotides read TGTGCTCTTGGGGATAACTACGGGGAAACCGATAAGCTCATCTTT. Translating it yields CALGDNYGETDKLIF.

The table lists this clone with many counts. The protein given by TCRdb reflects a much larger clone and differs at residue 12 from this DNA's translation, likely from a read error; the protein shown is the DNA's translation. The V gene is TRDV2, the J gene TRDJ1, with TRDD3 identical over 10 bases. The J gene is not listed in TCRdb, so it was assigned here from a DNA match to germline. Per germline, CDR1 GEAIGNYY and CDR2 EKD. CDR3 size: 18 residues. The V segment lost 0 bases and the J segment 1 base; nucleotides outside the gene matches: 10. The CDR3 DNA is TGTGCCTGTGACACCTCCACTGGGGGATCACTGTGCACCGATAAACTCATCTTT. Its protein product is CACDTSTGGSLCTDKLIF.

This clone was picked up a small number of times. A far larger clone is only one base removed, so a read error is likely. This same CDR3 is encoded by further DNA sequences in the sample. The V call is TRDV1, the J call TRDJ1; 7 positions agree with TRDD3. The CDR3 contains 15 residues. CDR1 TSWWSYY and CDR2 QGS come from the germline V gene. V gave up 5 bases and J gave up 4 bases; unmatched junction bases: 10. The CDR3, as DNA: TGTGCTCTTGGGATCGGTGGGGGACTACTCGATAAACTCATCTTT. Amino acids: CALGIGGGLLDKLIF.

This clone was counted a few times. The translation of this DNA and the TCRdb protein of a much larger clone differ at residue 13, probably owing to a read error; the protein shown here is translated from the DNA. The chain recombines TRDV1 with TRDJ1; 9 nucleotides agree with TRDD3. The J gene, left out of TCRdb, was set here by checking the DNA against germline. Germline loops: CDR1 TSWWSYY, CDR2 QGS. The trim removed 1 base at V and 6 bases at J, leaving 27 bases unmatched. The CDR3 is 22 residues long. In nucleotides, the CDR3 is TGTGCTCTTGGGGAACCCCTATCCCTTCCTCTCCTTTGCTGGGGGATCTCGTATAAACTCATCTTT. This sequence encodes CALGEPLSLPLLCWGISYKLIF.